This T cell receptor beta chain emerged from a study of cytomegalovirus exposure and HLA in healthy donors (dated by TCRdb to about 2017). The study in broad terms: According to an earlier analysis of 587 of the donors, about 179 million T cells yielded roughly 100 million unique TCR beta sequences and approximately 300 Gb of sequence data. About 280 gigabases of sequencing data and roughly 80 million unique TCR sequences made up an early release that covered several hundred HLA-typed donors. Among the approximately 420 genotyped donors, around 81% belonged to the genetic ancestry cluster associated with self-reported Caucasian donors. The study aimed to test whether signatures of past pathogen exposure could be identified by cataloging public T cell receptors. The study used immunosequencing to profile the T cell repertoires of several hundred subjects and linked those repertoires to cytomegalovirus serostatus. In addition to the first cohort of hundreds of subjects, a separate validation cohort of 120 different subjects was used. The study combined high-throughput TCR immunosequencing, statistical association of individual TCRs with disease status, and machine learning to predict cytomegalovirus infection status. A later analysis re-examined previously published TCR beta repertoires from 600 to 700 donors and added high-resolution HLA genotyping to investigate patterns of TCR occurrence. Rather than using new phenotypic data, the later analysis identified candidate immune exposures from TCR beta sequences and from how often those sequences occurred across donors. In an earlier analysis of about 590 of the donors, high-throughput TCR beta sequencing was used to judge whether each TCR beta V gene segment behaved as functional or pseudogenic. Donor age, sex, ethnicity and CMV serostatus were collected together with the repertoire data. A later genetic analysis used genome-wide SNP genotypes for about 65% of the 666 donors, treating that subset as a discovery cohort. Every discovery cohort repertoire had been produced on one sequencing platform. HLA typing covered class I and class II loci at four-digit resolution. Typing coverage differed by locus: A, B, C, DRB1 and DQB1 were typed in roughly 620-640 donors, DQA1 in 500 to 550, DPA1 in 600 to 610, and DPB1 in around 490. Several DR-DQ haplotypes were treated as single units for association and clustering because of strong linkage in the cohort. Among some 410 genotyped donors of the cohort, an average of around 250,000 unique TCR beta nucleotide sequences was sequenced per donor, of which 15% to 20% were non-productive.

The library was produced with the immunoSEQ multiplex PCR assay. For the multiplex PCR, a mixture combining 60 forward primers for TCR Vbeta segments and 13 reverse primers for TCR Jbeta segments was used. The CDR3 region of rearranged TCR beta genes was amplified from genomic DNA with a multiplex PCR assay. Amplified TCR beta libraries were sequenced as 87-base-pair reads on the Illumina HiSeq System. The source study handled its data this way. Across the 670 or so repertoires, a later analysis counted 78 million or so unique TCR beta chains, around 11 million of which were shared by at least two donors. Raw reads were error-corrected and collapsed into unique sequences with a nearest-neighbor algorithm that merged closely related sequences to remove PCR and sequencing errors. CDR3 sequences were aligned to IMGT reference sequences to assign V, D and J gene segments. For a sequence to be retained, a match of at least six nucleotides to both a V gene segment and a J gene segment was required. A rearrangement counted as productive if the CDR3 had no stop codons and remained in frame with V and J, and every other rearrangement counted as non-productive. Following IMGT convention, CDR3 was defined as the stretch from the second conserved V-encoded cysteine up to the conserved J-encoded phenylalanine. Sequences without an unambiguous match to a single V gene segment were excluded from the earlier analysis of about 600 of the donors. In an earlier analysis of about 590 of the donors, a V segment was called functional when productive rearrangements were above 56.7%, and segregating when the standard deviation between donors exceeded 5%. A statistical classification framework was built to diagnose cytomegalovirus status from the catalog of TCR beta chain sequences. In a later analysis, TCR nucleotide sequences were compared against IMGT/GENE-DB human TR gene sequences so that V and J genes could be assigned. Using the TCRdist pipeline, a later analysis assigned CDR3 sequences along with most-parsimonious VDJ recombination scenarios. In a later analysis, every TCR beta chain was defined by the combination of its CDR3 amino acid sequence and its V-gene family, and reads without a unique V-gene family were dropped. In a later analysis, some 600 highly shared, low-generation-probability nucleotide sequences were removed to address suspected cross-contamination and a sequencing artifact. A later analysis calculated a clonal expansion index for each public chain from normalized within-repertoire ranks of inferred template counts. Generation probabilities in a later analysis came from a VDJ recombination model fitted to out-of-frame rearrangements, and those results were checked against IGoR. Hypergeometric tests were used in a later analysis to score TCR-TCR, TCR-HLA and TCR-CMV co-occurrence, with a repertoire-size bias correction applied to the TCR pairs. A later analysis estimated false discovery rates by permuting HLA or CMV assignments 20 times. In a later analysis, co-occurring TCRs were grouped with DBSCAN, and TCRdist sequence similarity was added when clustering was performed within HLA-allele-positive subsets. For co-occurrence clustering, repertoires with fewer than 30,000 or more than 120,000 public chains were excluded, along with four to six repertoires with anomalous nucleotide sharing. TCRdb provides this immuneACCESS table in a form limited to in-frame rearrangements. Some clones are lacking; in checked studies, under half of them reflect an unresolved V gene, and why the rest are absent is not known. V and J calls plus clone size are reproduced from that table; the DNA served to infer D and trimming. The sample table contains around 300,000 clones; only one count was recorded for around 66% of them. The ten most abundant clones make up about 2.2% of the sample.

In regard to this clone: Which antigen it targets is not known. No much larger clone is present one base from it, and per-base qualities are unavailable.

The cohort consisted of 600 or so healthy bone marrow donors. All cohort members were sampled while nominally healthy, although unrecorded immune exposures were likely present. The donor tested CMV seronegative, placing the donor among the 352 seronegative members of the cohort. Every donor gave a peripheral blood sample, and the peripheral blood mononuclear cells from that sample were used for TCR beta sequencing. Genomic DNA extraction from the blood cell samples was performed with the Qiagen DNeasy Blood Extraction Kit. The full study reports these points: Correlated functional status among segregating V segments might be attributable to linkage disequilibrium, but an unknown experimental factor could not be ruled out. The only immune exposure information available for the cohort was CMV serostatus. A later analysis found that HLA-associated TCR beta chains were more clonally expanded and had lower generation probabilities than equally common non-associated chains. Assigning TCR associations to individual alleles was difficult when HLA alleles, especially DR and DQ, strongly co-occurred. In a later analysis, several top co-occurrence clusters were reported to appear linked to parvovirus B19, influenza, CMV and Epstein-Barr virus. In an earlier analysis of some 500 of the donors, most TCR beta V segments were observed in productive rearrangements about 90% or about 30% of the time, broadly matching IMGT annotations. Three of the identified cytomegalovirus-associated TCR beta chains were confirmed in vitro to be specific for cytomegalovirus antigens. According to a later genetic analysis, donors in an Asian-associated ancestry cluster had fewer N-insertions in productive TCRs than the roughly 670-donor mean. According to a later analysis, TCR association rates differed among HLA loci, with DRB1 alleles showing the most associated TCRs and HLA-C alleles showing the fewest. In a later analysis, some 18,000 TCR beta sequences were associated with specific HLA alleles at a false discovery rate of 0.05. The classifier was reported to diagnose cytomegalovirus status with high specificity and sensitivity in both the original and validation cohorts. Because some donors lacked HLA typing at each locus, the association tests relied only on the typed subset. The study listed over 150 TCR beta chains as associated with cytomegalovirus. The presence/absence analyses assumed that sequencing depth was roughly uniform across donors, and that assumption may not be true. A later analysis found that most CMV-associated TCR beta chains appeared HLA-restricted, with HLA associations seemingly driven largely by CMV exposure. A cluster of highly shared sequence variants was judged likely to represent a technical artifact of the sequencing pipeline. A further reported finding was that TCR beta sequences accurately predicted the HLA-A and HLA-B alleles for most subjects in the first cohort. The cohort was sequenced for TCR beta chains only, and without alpha or paired-chain data the features that could be detected were limited. Across donors, most TCR sequences were observed very rarely, whereas some public TCRs were present in many individuals. The authors suggested that the approach could potentially be generalized to other disease states and immunological phenotypes. The earlier analysis of almost 600 of the donors excluded roughly 17 rarely observed V segments, including chromosome 9 orphons, because counts were too low. A later genetic analysis associated a missense DCLRE1C variant with V-gene and J-gene trimming of TCR beta chains, and an independent cohort replicated the association.

The TCR was taken from a female donor in good health and CMV-seronegative. Sequenced sample: PBMCs.

The sequenced DNA is TGTGCCAGCTCCCCCTACTTAGAGAAATCTAATGAAAAACTGTTTTTT. It encodes CASSPYLEKSNEKLFF. The rearrangement joined TRBV18 to TRBJ1-4, with no D gene named confidently. The CDR3 numbers 16 residues from cysteine through phenylalanine. Only the CDR3 portion is preserved as DNA: 48 bases, with reading frame beginning at the first base. At the junction V is shortened by 6 bases and J by 3 bases, with 17 bases in between. The germline V gene encodes CDR1 KGHSH and CDR2 LQKENI.